This TCR beta chain derives from a study of blood T cell repertoires in COVID-19. About the study: The United States, Italy and Spain supplied acute and convalescent COVID-19 samples. Sources were T cells, B-cell-depleted T cells, or PBMCs; the material itself was cDNA or gDNA.

This clone was found a few times. Original processing notes: Counts of nucleated cells, estimated from reference gene primer amplification, were obtained. Assay: immunoSEQ multiplex PCR; the TCRdb copy retains only in-frame clones and omits some. From that table come the V and J calls and clone size; the DNA was used to work out D and trimming. Of roughly 70,000 clones in the sample, 80% to 90% were seen once. CDR1 MNHEY and CDR2 SVGAGI come from the germline V gene. The CDR3 consists of 12 residues. Trimming took off 2 bases at V and 6 bases at J, with 8 bases between the two ends. The chain recombines TRBV6-5 with TRBJ2-7; the D is unclear. Sequenced input: peripheral blood. The sequence came from a woman of 80 years or more with active COVID-19. CDR3 in amino acids: CASSYPSGEQYF. The CDR3 region has the DNA TGTGCCAGCAGTTACCCCTCGGGCGAGCAGTACTTC.